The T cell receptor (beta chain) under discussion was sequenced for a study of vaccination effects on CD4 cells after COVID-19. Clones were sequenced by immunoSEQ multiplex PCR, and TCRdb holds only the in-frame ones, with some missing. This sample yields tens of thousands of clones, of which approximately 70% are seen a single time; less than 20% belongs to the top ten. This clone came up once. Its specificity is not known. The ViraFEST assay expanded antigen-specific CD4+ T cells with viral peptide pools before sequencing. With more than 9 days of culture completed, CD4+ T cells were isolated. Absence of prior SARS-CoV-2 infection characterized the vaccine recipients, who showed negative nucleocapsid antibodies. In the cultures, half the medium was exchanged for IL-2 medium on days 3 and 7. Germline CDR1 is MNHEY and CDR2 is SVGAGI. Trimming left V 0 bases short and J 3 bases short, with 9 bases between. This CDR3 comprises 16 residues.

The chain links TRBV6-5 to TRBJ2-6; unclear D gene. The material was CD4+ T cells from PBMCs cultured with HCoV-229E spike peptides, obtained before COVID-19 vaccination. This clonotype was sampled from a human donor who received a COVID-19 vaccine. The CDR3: CASSYSKGIGANVLTF. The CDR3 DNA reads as TGTGCCAGCAGTTACTCGAAAGGGATTGGGGCCAACGTCCTGACTTTC.